Sequencing of this TCR beta chain was carried out in a study of cytomegalovirus exposure and HLA in healthy donors. Study outcomes and limitations: Presence/absence analyses took donor sequencing depth as roughly uniform.

The germline V gene has CDR1 MNHEY and CDR2 SVGAGI. The V and J ends lost 5 bases and 5 bases, in that order; junction bases with no gene match: 5. CDR3 length: 14 amino acids. Comments on this clone: Its antigen is not identified.

Amplification used 60 Vbeta primers and 13 Jbeta primers. TCRdb's table, derived via immunoSEQ multiplex PCR, lists solely in-frame clones and lacks some. The table lists approximately 120,000 clones, around three quarters of them singletons. The chain is built from TRBV6-5 and TRBJ1-5; 8 bases align to TRBD1. The sample comprised PBMCs. The source is a woman in her forties or fifties in good health and CMV-seronegative. DNA for the CDR3: TGTGCCAGCAGTGCCAGGGGGCTGGATCAGCCCCAGCATTTT. Its protein is CASSARGLDQPQHF.